The 25 T cell receptor beta chains below come from one sample, sequenced in a study of response to subunit inactivated influenza vaccine. MiXCR, applied by TCRdb to the RT-PCR reads, yields one record per CDR3 protein. The sample yields about 620,000 distinct CDR3 sequences, around 11% seen once. The same data also went into a second study, on T cells expressing NK-cell markers. That study reports: Libraries used 5'RACE template switching adding universal primer site and UMIs.

Sequencing used PBMCs from blood, obtained on the day of vaccination. Receptors were obtained from a man between 45 and 60 years old who received an inactivated influenza vaccine.

This clonotype was counted a few times. This chain uses TRBV12-3 or TRBV12-4 with TRBJ1-6, with D uncertain. V was shortened by 2 bases and J by 8 bases, with 4 bases between the two germline ends. The CDR3 totals 12 residues. CDR3 nucleotide sequence: TGTGCCAGCAGTTTAAAACATTCACCCCTCCACTTT. Its translation is CASSLKHSPLHF.

This CDR3 reads CASSWDPGIGNTIYF. As DNA, the CDR3 is TGCGCCAGCAGCTGGGACCCAGGGATTGGAAACACCATATATTTT. V usage is TRBV5-1 and J usage is TRBJ1-3; TRBD1 might be the D (5 bases). CDR1 SGHRS and CDR2 YFSETQ come from the germline V gene. CDR3 size: 15 residues. V dropped 3 bases and J dropped 3 bases, with 13 bases sitting between them.

This clonotype turned up a few times. The chain has TRBV12-3 or TRBV12-4 and TRBJ1-5, with no clear D. The CDR3 has 13 residues. V was pared by 1 base and J by 6 bases, with 7 bases between. CDR3 DNA sequence: TGTGCCAGCAGTTTAGGGGATTTTCAGCCCCAGCATTTT. This encodes CASSLGDFQPQHF.

This clonotype was recorded a few times. This sequence joins TRBV29-1 and TRBJ2-5; maybe TRBD2 (6 bases). Trimming took off 2 bases at V and 5 bases at J, with 18 bases between the two ends. Germline V gene data show CDR1 as SQVTM and CDR2 as ANQGSEA. This CDR3 spans 15 amino acids. The CDR3 DNA follows: TGCAGCGTTGAAAGTAACGGGGGTCCCACGGAGACCCAGTACTTC. Translation: CSVESNGGPTETQYF. Combining the CDR3 with reference TRBV29-1 and TRBJ2-5 gives the whole variable domain SAVISQKPSRDICQRGTSLTIQCQVDSQVTMMFWYRQQPGQSLTLIATANQGSEATYESGFVIDKFPISRPNLTFSTLTVSNMSPEDSSIYLCSVESNGGPTETQYFGPGTRLLVL.

This clonotype was counted a few times. V usage is TRBV20-1 and J usage is TRBJ2-7; 8 bases align to TRBD1. V dropped 7 bases and J dropped 3; count of bases not matched to a gene: 11. The germline gives CDR1 DFQATT, CDR2 SNEGSKA (reference sequence). The CDR3 sequence is 14 residues long. The CDR3 DNA reads as TGCAGTGTTCCCCCGGGTACAGGGGGCTACGAGCAGTACTTC. Translated, it gives CSVPPGTGGYEQYF.

The chain is built from TRBV11-2 and TRBJ2-7; 9 bases match TRBD1. Germline V gene sequence: CDR1 SGHAT, CDR2 FQNNGV. CDR3 length: 19 amino acids. The trim removed 1 base at V and 0 bases at J, leaving 13 bases unmatched. Written as DNA, the CDR3 is TGTGCCAGCAGCTTAGGTCTTGCGGGACAGGGTAGGAGCTCCTACGAGCAGTACTTC. Its protein is CASSLGLAGQGRSSYEQYF.

The sample holds a few counts of this clonotype. The chain has TRBV12-2 and TRBJ1-3. TRBV12-2 is a documented pseudogene. The CDR3 sequence is 20 residues long. CDR3: CASRCTDKRLAVCPGNTIYF. CDR3 nucleotides: TGTGCAAGTCGCTGCACAGACAAGAGGTTGGCAGTTTGCCCTGGAAACACCATATATTTT.

This sequence joins TRBV13 and TRBJ2-1, with TRBD2 identical over 11 bases. J gave up 4 bases and V 5 bases, and 4 bases lay outside the gene matches. The V gene's germline CDR1 is PRHDT and CDR2 FYEKMQ (reference sequence). There are 15 residues in the CDR3. The CDR3 loop is CASSRTSGQYNEQFF. CDR3 coding DNA: TGTGCCAGCAGCCGGACTAGCGGGCAATACAATGAGCAGTTCTTC.

This clonotype was observed a handful of times. J is TRBJ2-2 and V is TRBV12-3 or TRBV12-4; TRBD1 aligns across 8 bases. V trimming: 3 bases; J trimming: 0 bases; junction bases outside the gene matches: 6. CDR3 length equals 17 residues. Here the CDR3 DNA reads TGTGCCAGCAGTTTTTCAGGGGGCGCTTCGAACACCGGGGAGCTGTTTTTT. This sequence encodes CASSFSGGASNTGELFF.

The DNA of the CDR3 is TGTGCCAGCAGCTTTAACAGGGGGTCTTCAGGGGAGCTGTTTTTT. Translating gives CASSFNRGSSGELFF. The chain uses TRBV7-9 and TRBJ2-2; TRBD1 matches at 8 bases. The CDR3 has 15 amino acids. V lost 3 bases to trimming and J lost 8 bases; unmatched junction nucleotides: 8. Germline V gene data show CDR1 as SEHNR and CDR2 as FQNEAQ (reference sequence).

The sample holds a few counts of this clonotype. This chain joins TRBV12-3 or TRBV12-4 and TRBJ2-7; D is possibly TRBD2 (5 bases). With 1 base removed from V and 9 bases from J, the gap between germline ends came to 13 bases. This CDR3 has 13 residues. The CDR3 is CASSLGPGWGQYF. In DNA form, the CDR3 reads TGTGCCAGCAGTTTAGGGCCGGGATGGGGGCAGTACTTC.

This clonotype was recorded a few times. The rearrangement links TRBV7-9 to TRBJ2-7; TRBD1 is a possible D gene (6 bases). The CDR3 is made up of 11 amino acids. Trimming took 6 bases from V and 12 from J, leaving 15 bases between them. Germline loops: CDR1 SEHNR, CDR2 FQNEAQ (reference sequence). CDR3 region: CASREQGSWYF. In DNA form, the CDR3 reads TGTGCCAGCAGGGAGCAGGGGTCCTGGTACTTC.

The chain couples TRBV4-1 to TRBJ2-2; no clear D gene. CDR1 MGHRA and CDR2 YSYEKL come from the germline V gene. CDR3 length: 17 amino acids. Deletions cut 0 bases from V and 1 base from J, with 12 bases between. The CDR3 DNA is TGCGCCAGCAGCCAAGAATACGATCTTGTGAACACCGGGGAGCTGTTTTTT. This gives the protein CASSQEYDLVNTGELFF.

This clonotype turned up a few times. The V call is TRBV3-1, the J call TRBJ2-2; D perhaps matches TRBD1 (5 bases). This CDR3 spans 15 amino acids. V dropped 1 base and J dropped 5 bases, with 11 bases sitting between them. Germline V gene lookup returns CDR1 LGHDT and CDR2 YNNKEL (reference sequence). CDR3 nucleotides: TGTGCCAGCAGCCAAGTCCGAGCAGGGACCGGGGAGCTGTTTTTT. This codes for CASSQVRAGTGELFF.

J is TRBJ1-4 and V is TRBV12-3 or TRBV12-4, with 9 positions matching TRBD1. With V trimmed by 5 bases and J by 7 bases, 8 bases remained unmatched. This CDR3 comprises 15 residues. CDR3 coding DNA: TGTGCCAGCAGTCCACCGGGACAGGGACGTGAAAAACTGTTTTTT. Its translation: CASSPPGQGREKLFF.

The chain employs TRBV5-6 and TRBJ2-5; 7 nucleotides agree with TRBD1. Germline V lookup: CDR1 SGHDT, CDR2 YYEEEE. V shed 4 bases and J 1 base; nucleotides not matched to a gene: 4. The CDR3 runs 14 residues. CDR3: CASSTDRAQETQYF. CDR3 nucleotides: TGTGCCAGCAGCACAGACAGGGCCCAAGAGACCCAGTACTTC.

Regarding this clonotype: Germline is not matched at one junction end, which may reflect a read error. The chain couples TRBV29-1 to TRBJ2-7, with D unclear. This CDR3 is 12 amino acids long. From germline, CDR1 is SQVTM and CDR2 ANQGSEA. The CDR3 sequence: CGVVTIGYEQYF. The DNA of the CDR3 is TGCGGCGTTGTGACGATTGGCTACGAGCAGTACTTC.

This clonotype was observed at least ten times. V is TRBV5-1 and J is TRBJ2-1; D is ambiguous. The V end was cut by 6 bases, the J end by 0 bases, with 7 bases between. The CDR3 extends over 13 amino acids. Germline-derived CDR1 and CDR2 are SGHRS and YFSETQ. CDR3 amino acids: CASKQNSYNEQFF. For the CDR3, the DNA is TGCGCCAGCAAACAGAACTCCTACAATGAGCAGTTCTTC.

V gene TRBV5-1 combines with J gene TRBJ2-2; TRBD2 is a possible D gene (6 bases). CDR1 and CDR2 from the germline V gene are SGHRS and YFSETQ. V was pared by 1 base and J by 0 bases, with 10 bases between. This CDR3 has 16 residues. CDR3 in DNA: TGCGCCAGCAGCTTGAGCAGGACTACGAACACCGGGGAGCTGTTTTTT. As protein: CASSLSRTTNTGELFF.

This clonotype has a count of ten or more. The CDR3: CASRTASGSIYNEQFF. Here the CDR3 DNA reads TGTGCCAGCAGAACTGCGAGCGGGAGTATTTACAATGAGCAGTTCTTC. The chain combines TRBV7-2 with TRBJ2-1, with TRBD2 matching over 8 bases. V was clipped by 6 bases and J by 4 bases; unmatched bases: 11. Germline V CDR1 and CDR2: SGHTA, FQGNSA. The CDR3 extends over 16 amino acids. Drawing the rest from reference TRBV7-2 and TRBJ2-1, the complete variable domain is GAGVSQSPSNKVTEKGKDVELRCDPISGHTALYWYRQSLGQGLEFLIYFQGNSAPDKSGLPSDRFSAERTGGSVSTLTIQRTQQEDSAVYLCASRTASGSIYNEQFFGPGTRLTVL.

The rearrangement links TRBV3-1 to TRBJ2-6; D unresolved. The CDR3 has 17 residues. Germline loops: CDR1 LGHDT, CDR2 YNNKEL (reference sequence). Trimming removed 0 bases at V and 2 bases at J, with 11 bases between. The CDR3 loop reads CASSQDLGSAGANVLTF. DNA of the CDR3: TGTGCCAGCAGCCAAGATTTGGGCTCTGCTGGGGCCAACGTCCTGACTTTC.

This clonotype was seen a handful of times. The chain carries TRBV20-1 and TRBJ2-7, with D possibly matching TRBD2 (5 bases). Germline V gene lookup returns CDR1 DFQATT and CDR2 SNEGSKA (reference sequence). Trimming shortened V by 1 base and J by 7 bases, and 20 bases separated the two germline ends. CDR3 length: 15 amino acids. This CDR3 is CSARAPRAPVWEQYF. DNA for the CDR3: TGCAGTGCTAGAGCACCGAGGGCCCCCGTTTGGGAGCAGTACTTC.

This clonotype was observed a few times. The junction shows a germline mismatch at one end, possibly a read error. The CDR3 bases are TGTGCCAGCAGCAAAGACCCTTTCGGAGGAGCTTTCTTT. This gives the protein CASSKDPFGGAFF. The chain recombines TRBV3-1 with TRBJ1-1; no firm D call. The CDR3 has 13 residues. Germline loops: CDR1 LGHDT, CDR2 YNNKEL (reference sequence).

The chain uses TRBV29-1 and TRBJ2-2; D ambiguous. V shed 4 bases and J shed 6 bases, with 9 bases lying between them. This CDR3 spans 12 amino acids. CDR1 and CDR2 (germline): SQVTM, ANQGSEA. This CDR3 is CSVVFGAGELFF. DNA of the CDR3: TGCAGCGTTGTCTTTGGCGCCGGGGAGCTGTTTTTT.

This clonotype was detected a few times. The rearrangement links TRBV6-5 to TRBJ2-7, with 10 bases aligning to TRBD1. There are 19 residues in the CDR3. V lost 0 bases and J lost 2; bases outside the gene matches: 13. CDR1 is MNHEY and CDR2 is SVGAGI in the germline V gene. CDR3: CASSYSGTGAAVHAYEQYF. The CDR3 coding sequence is TGTGCCAGCAGTTACTCAGGGACAGGGGCGGCGGTACACGCCTACGAGCAGTACTTC.